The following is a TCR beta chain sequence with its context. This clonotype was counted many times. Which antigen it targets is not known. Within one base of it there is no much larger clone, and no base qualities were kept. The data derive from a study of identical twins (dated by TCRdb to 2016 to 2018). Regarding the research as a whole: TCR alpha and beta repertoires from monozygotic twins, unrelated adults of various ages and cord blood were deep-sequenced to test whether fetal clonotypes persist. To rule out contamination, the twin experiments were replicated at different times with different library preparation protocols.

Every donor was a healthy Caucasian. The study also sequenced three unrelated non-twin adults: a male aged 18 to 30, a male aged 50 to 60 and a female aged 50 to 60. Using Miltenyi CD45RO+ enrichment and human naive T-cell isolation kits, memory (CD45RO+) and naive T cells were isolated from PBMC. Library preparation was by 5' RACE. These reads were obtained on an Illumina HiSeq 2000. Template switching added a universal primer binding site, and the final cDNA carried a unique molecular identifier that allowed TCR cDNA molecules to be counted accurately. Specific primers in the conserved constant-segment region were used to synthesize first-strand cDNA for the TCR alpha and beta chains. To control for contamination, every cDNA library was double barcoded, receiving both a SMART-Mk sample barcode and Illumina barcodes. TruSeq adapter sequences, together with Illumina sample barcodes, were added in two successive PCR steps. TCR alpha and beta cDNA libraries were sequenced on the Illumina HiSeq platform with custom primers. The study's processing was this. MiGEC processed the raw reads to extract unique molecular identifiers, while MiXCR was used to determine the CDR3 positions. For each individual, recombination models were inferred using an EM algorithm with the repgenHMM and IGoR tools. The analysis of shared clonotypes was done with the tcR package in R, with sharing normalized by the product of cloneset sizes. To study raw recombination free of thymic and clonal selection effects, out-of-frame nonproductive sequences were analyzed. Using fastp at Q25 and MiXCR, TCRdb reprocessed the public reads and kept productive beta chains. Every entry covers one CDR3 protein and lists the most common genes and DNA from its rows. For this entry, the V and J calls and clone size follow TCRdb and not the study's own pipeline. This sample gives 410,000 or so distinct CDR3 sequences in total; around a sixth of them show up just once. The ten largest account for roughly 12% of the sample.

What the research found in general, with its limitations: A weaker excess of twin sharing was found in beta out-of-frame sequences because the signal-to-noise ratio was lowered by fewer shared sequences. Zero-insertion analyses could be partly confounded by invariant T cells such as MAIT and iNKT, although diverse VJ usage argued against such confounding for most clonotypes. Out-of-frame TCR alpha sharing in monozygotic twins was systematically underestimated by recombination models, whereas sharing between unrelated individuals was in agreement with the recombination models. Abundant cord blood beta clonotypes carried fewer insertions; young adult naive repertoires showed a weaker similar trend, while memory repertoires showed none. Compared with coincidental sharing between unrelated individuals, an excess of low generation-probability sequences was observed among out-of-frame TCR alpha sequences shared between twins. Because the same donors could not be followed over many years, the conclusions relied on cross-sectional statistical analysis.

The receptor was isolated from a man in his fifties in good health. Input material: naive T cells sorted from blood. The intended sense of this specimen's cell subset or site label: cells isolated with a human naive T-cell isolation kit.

The CDR3 protein: CASSYGTSAGELFF. The DNA sequence is as follows: TGTGCCAGCAGTTACGGGACCAGCGCCGGGGAGCTGTTTTTT. This chain is built from TRBV6-5 and TRBJ2-2; the D region is possibly TRBD1 or TRBD2, each matching across 5 bases. V lost 2 bases and J lost 6 bases; the stretch between them is 10 bases long. The germline V gene gives CDR1 as MNHEY and CDR2 as SVGAGI. The CDR3 numbers 14 residues from cysteine through phenylalanine. The DNA shown is the 42-base CDR3, in frame from base 1.